This paragraph reports one TCR beta chain. The CDR3 runs 18 residues. J lost 0 bases, V lost 1 base, and 7 bases had no gene match. Germline CDR1 reads KGHSH; CDR2 reads LQKENI. This entry belongs to a study of OX40 agonist ivuxolimab in advanced cancers. TCRdb keeps only in-frame clones here, not all; method: immunoSEQ multiplex PCR. This sample yields 77,000 or so clones, of which about nine tenths are seen a single time; 0.4% to 0.55% belongs to the top ten. The chain links TRBV18 to TRBJ2-2; 8 bases match TRBD2. This TCR derives from an adult with an advanced solid tumor such as melanoma, head and neck, liver or kidney cancer. Sequenced material: CD4+ or CD8+ T cells sorted from blood, taken in a trial of the OX40 agonist ivuxolimab. The CDR3 sequence: CASSPRSQRESNTGELFF. CDR3 DNA: TGTGCCAGCTCACCACGGTCACAGCGGGAGTCGAACACCGGGGAGCTGTTTTTT.